The 21 T cell receptor beta chains listed next were all sequenced from one sample in a study of human T cells and chemical hapten exposure. One entry per CDR3 protein results from TCRdb running MiXCR on the RACE reads. The data show about 54,000 distinct CDR3 sequences, 7.5% to 10% seen once. The time point here: patch test 2, 6 weeks after DPC sensitization. Treatment given: therapeutic diphenylcyclopropenone sensitization with weekly scalp DPC. The sample was whole blood, taken in connection with sensitization to the hapten diphenylcyclopropenone (DPC). The source of these receptors is a woman between 50 and 59 years old with alopecia areata. Some clones in this sample may be carry-over from other donors' samples.

In its sample, this clonotype was seen many times. V is TRBV27 and J is TRBJ1-2; D is unresolved. Germline V gene sequence: CDR1 MNHEY, CDR2 SMNVEV (reference sequence). The CDR3 covers 15 residues. Trimming stripped 3 bases from V and 0 bases from J, with 11 bases between. CDR3: CASSFGPYSNYGYTF. CDR3 sequence (DNA): TGTGCCAGCAGTTTTGGGCCATACTCTAACTATGGCTACACCTTC.

Turning to this clonotype: One base away lies a much larger clone, so this may be a sequencing read error. The V and J genes are TRBV20-1 and TRBJ2-3; 9 bases map to TRBD2. The CDR3 sequence is 16 residues long. Germline V CDR1 and CDR2: DFQATT, SNEGSKA (reference sequence). The CDR3 DNA follows: TGCAGTGCTAGAGATAGGGCTAGCGGGATGGCAGATACGCAGAATTTT. This sequence encodes CSARDRASGMADTQNF.

This clonotype was seen many times. CDR3 DNA: TGTGCCAGCATGAGGGGTGGCTCTGGAAACACCATATATTTT. Its protein product is CASMRGGSGNTIYF. V and J are TRBV28 and TRBJ1-3, with D possibly being TRBD1 (5 bases). This CDR3 spans 14 amino acids. Looked up from germline, CDR1 is MDHEN and CDR2 is SYDVKM. The V end was cut by 7 bases, the J end by 0 bases, with 10 bases between. Supplemented by reference TRBV28 and TRBJ1-3, the full variable domain reads DVKVTQSSRYLVKRTGEKVFLECVQDMDHENMFWYRQDPGLGLRLIYFSYDVKMKEKGDIPEGYSVSREKKERFSLILESASTNQTSMYLCASMRGGSGNTIYFGEGSWLTVV.

The table lists this clonotype with a few counts. The V gene is TRBV5-4, the J gene TRBJ2-3; 8 bases agree with TRBD1. With V trimmed by 4 bases and J by 4 bases, 2 bases remained unmatched. Looked up from germline, CDR1 is SGHNT and CDR2 is YYREEE (reference sequence). The CDR3 extends over 13 amino acids. DNA of the CDR3: TGTGCCAGCAGCGTCAGGGGGCCAGATACGCAGTATTTT. It specifies CASSVRGPDTQYF. The variable domain in full, with the rest retrieved from reference TRBV5-4 and TRBJ2-3, is ETGVTQSPTHLIKTRGQQVTLRCSSQSGHNTVSWYQQALGQGPQFIFQYYREEENGRGNFPPRFSGLQFPNYSSELNVNALELDDSALYLCASSVRGPDTQYFGPGTRLTVL.

This clonotype was observed many times. The chain is built from TRBV20-1 and TRBJ1-6; D not resolved. The CDR3 has 12 amino acids. From germline, CDR1 is DFQATT and CDR2 SNEGSKA (reference sequence). The V gene lost 6 bases and the J gene lost 9 bases, with 12 bases spanning the gap. CDR3 region: CSARMVASPLHF. The CDR3 DNA reads TGCAGTGCCAGAATGGTCGCTTCACCCCTCCACTTT.

This clonotype was counted at least ten times. V is TRBV7-2 and J is TRBJ1-2; D is ambiguous. V gave up 1 base and J gave up 8 bases, with 8 bases separating them. The CDR3 consists of 12 residues. CDR1 and CDR2 (germline): SGHTA, FQGNSA. The CDR3: CASSLEGWGYTF. In nucleotides, the CDR3 is TGTGCCAGCAGCTTAGAAGGATGGGGCTACACCTTC.

Concerning this clonotype: One junction end disagrees with the germline gene, perhaps due to a read error. The CDR3 sequence is CASSKFLERGATDTRYF. The CDR3 region has the DNA TGTGCCAGCAGCAAATTCTTAGAACGGGGGGCGACAGATACGCGGTATTTT. The chain is built from TRBV7-8 and TRBJ2-3; perhaps TRBD2 as D (7 bases). There are 17 residues in the CDR3. Germline values: CDR1 SGHVS, CDR2 FQNEAQ. The full variable domain, with the rest looked up from reference TRBV7-8 and TRBJ2-3, is GAGVSQSPRYKVAKRGQDVALRCDPISGHVSLFWYQQALGQGPEFLTYFQNEAQLDKSGLPSDRFFAERPEGSVSTLKIQRTQQEDSAVYLCASSKFLERGATDTRYFGPGTRLTVL.

This clonotype has a count of ten or more. This chain links TRBV6-1 with TRBJ1-1; D is unresolved. Germline CDR1 reads MNHNS; CDR2 reads SASEGT. V dropped 4 bases and J dropped 4 bases, with 4 bases sitting between them. This CDR3 spans 11 amino acids. The CDR3 reads CASSGLTEAFF. As DNA, the CDR3 is TGTGCCAGCAGTGGGCTCACTGAAGCTTTCTTT.

The chain is built from TRBV4-2 and TRBJ2-5; 9 nucleotides line up with TRBD2. The CDR3 is made up of 16 amino acids. Trimming at V came to 4 bases and at J to 5 bases, leaving 11 bases not matched to a gene. Germline CDR1 reads LGHNA; CDR2 reads YNFKEQ. The CDR3 is CASSRMAGGQDETQYF. CDR3 coding DNA: TGTGCCAGCAGCCGGATGGCGGGGGGGCAGGATGAGACCCAGTACTTC.

This clonotype has a handful of counts. The J gene is TRBJ1-5, the V gene TRBV2; D is unresolved. The CDR3 is made up of 13 amino acids. With 4 bases removed from V and 2 bases from J, the gap between germline ends came to 6 bases. Germline CDR1 and CDR2: SNHLY and FYNNEI. The CDR3 DNA is TGTGCCAGCAGTGCGGAGGGCAATCAGCCCCAGCATTTT. This sequence encodes CASSAEGNQPQHF.

This clonotype was recorded a few times. This chain joins TRBV6-2 or TRBV6-3 and TRBJ2-4; a possible D gene is TRBD1 (6 bases). V was trimmed by 6 bases and J by 8 bases, leaving 11 bases between them. From germline, CDR1 is MNHEY and CDR2 SVGEGT. The CDR3 runs 12 residues. CDR3 sequence: CASRATGYIQYF. In nucleotides, the CDR3 is TGTGCCAGCAGGGCTACAGGGTACATTCAGTACTTC.

This clonotype was counted between two and nine times. The chain is built from TRBV7-9 and TRBJ2-2, with D tentatively TRBD2 (5 bases). The CDR3 runs 16 residues. The germline V and J ends were trimmed by 2 bases and 3 bases, with 13 bases remaining between them. CDR1 is SEHNR, CDR2 FQNEAQ, per germline (reference sequence). CDR3 sequence: CASSLFLDGDTGELFF. The CDR3 DNA sequence: TGTGCCAGCAGCTTATTCCTTGACGGGGACACCGGGGAGCTGTTTTTT.

The V call is TRBV27, the J call TRBJ2-7; 7 bases are a match to TRBD2. The CDR3 sequence is 15 residues long. Germline V lookup: CDR1 MNHEY, CDR2 SMNVEV (reference sequence). Trimming removed 0 bases from V and 2 bases from J; junction bases left unmatched: 4. CDR3 sequence reads: CASSLSTGLPYEQYF. CDR3 sequence (DNA): TGTGCCAGCAGTTTATCGACGGGACTACCCTACGAGCAGTACTTC.

This clonotype was recorded many times. The rearrangement links TRBV3-1 to TRBJ1-3; D gene uncertain. This CDR3 is 15 amino acids long. The V gene's germline CDR1 is LGHDT and CDR2 YNNKEL (reference sequence). V was shortened by 1 base and J by 3 bases, with 10 bases between the two germline ends. This chain's CDR3 is CASSQGTMGGNTIYF. The CDR3 DNA reads TGTGCCAGCAGCCAAGGTACCATGGGTGGAAACACCATATATTTT.

This clonotype showed up just a few times. This chain connects TRBV2 to TRBJ2-3; D unclear. The CDR3 consists of 13 residues. The germline V gene encodes CDR1 SNHLY and CDR2 FYNNEI. V dropped 3 bases and J dropped 4 bases, with 8 bases sitting between them. In DNA, the CDR3 is TGTGCCAGCAGTGAGACCCCGGCAGATACGCAGTATTTT. Translating gives CASSETPADTQYF.

This clonotype turned up a few times. The genes are TRBV5-4 and TRBJ2-5, with TRBD2 as a possible D gene (5 bases). V was cut by 1 base and J by 5 bases, with 12 bases left in between. The V gene's germline CDR1 is SGHNT and CDR2 YYREEE (reference sequence). The CDR3 runs to 14 residues. The CDR3 protein is CASSLWTDSETQYF. The CDR3 DNA reads as TGTGCCAGCAGCTTGTGGACGGACTCGGAGACCCAGTACTTC.

The genes are TRBV7-9 and TRBJ1-1; D uncertain. CDR3 size: 12 residues. Per the germline V gene, CDR1 is SEHNR and CDR2 is FQNEAQ (reference sequence). Trimming stripped 2 bases from V and 3 bases from J, with 4 bases between. As DNA, the CDR3 is TGTGCCAGCAGCTTATTGGACACTGAAGCTTTCTTT. Its protein product is CASSLLDTEAFF.

The J gene is TRBJ2-7, the V gene TRBV20-1, with D perhaps TRBD1 or TRBD2 (5 bases each). The germline V and J ends were trimmed by 0 bases and 6 bases, with 9 bases remaining between them. There are 12 residues in the CDR3. Germline loops: CDR1 DFQATT, CDR2 SNEGSKA (reference sequence). The CDR3 spells CSARDGGPEQYF. CDR3 DNA: TGCAGTGCTAGAGATGGGGGACCCGAGCAGTACTTC.

This clonotype was seen only a few times. CDR3 sequence reads: CASSYASHYEQYF. DNA for the CDR3: TGTGCCAGCAGTTACGCCAGCCACTACGAGCAGTACTTC. The V and J genes are TRBV6-2 or TRBV6-3 and TRBJ2-7; D uncertain. The V end was cut by 2 bases, the J end by 3 bases, with 8 bases between. CDR1 and CDR2 from the germline V gene are MNHEY and SVGEGT. The CDR3 covers 13 residues.

This chain joins TRBV29-1 and TRBJ1-4, with unresolved D. V was pared by 6 bases and J by 8 bases, with 10 bases between. Germline V gene data show CDR1 as SQVTM and CDR2 as ANQGSEA. The CDR3 sequence is 11 residues long. CDR3 DNA: TGCAGCGTCAACAGCGGCGAAAAACTGTTTTTT. Its protein product is CSVNSGEKLFF.

The rearrangement links TRBV6-5 to TRBJ2-7; D unclear. Trimming took 5 bases from V and 2 from J, leaving 10 bases between them. This CDR3 has 13 residues. Germline CDR1 is MNHEY and CDR2 is SVGAGI. The CDR3 DNA reads TGTGCCAGCAGTGGACCCTCGACCTACGAGCAGTACTTC. The encoded protein is CASSGPSTYEQYF.